The source of this TCR beta chain is a study of T cell therapy after organ transplantation. Study in general: Expansion used a peptide pool of 30 HLA class I and II CMV epitopes.

Assay used: immunoSEQ multiplex PCR; TCRdb lists only in-frame clones, some missing. Of 51,000 or so clones in the sample, approximately 94% were seen once. As to this clone: The antigen is not known.

The CDR3 covers 15 residues. V shed 2 bases and J shed 0 bases, with 10 bases lying between them. CDR1 and CDR2 (germline): SEHNR, FQNEAQ (reference sequence). The TCR comes from a human patient who had received a solid organ transplant and had CMV disease. The specimen comprised CD8+ T cells from blood, sampled before autologous CMV-specific T cell therapy. V gene TRBV7-9 combines with J gene TRBJ1-1; unclear D gene. CDR3 protein: CASSLISGVNTEAFF. The CDR3 DNA follows: TGTGCCAGCAGCTTAATTTCTGGGGTGAACACTGAAGCTTTCTTT.